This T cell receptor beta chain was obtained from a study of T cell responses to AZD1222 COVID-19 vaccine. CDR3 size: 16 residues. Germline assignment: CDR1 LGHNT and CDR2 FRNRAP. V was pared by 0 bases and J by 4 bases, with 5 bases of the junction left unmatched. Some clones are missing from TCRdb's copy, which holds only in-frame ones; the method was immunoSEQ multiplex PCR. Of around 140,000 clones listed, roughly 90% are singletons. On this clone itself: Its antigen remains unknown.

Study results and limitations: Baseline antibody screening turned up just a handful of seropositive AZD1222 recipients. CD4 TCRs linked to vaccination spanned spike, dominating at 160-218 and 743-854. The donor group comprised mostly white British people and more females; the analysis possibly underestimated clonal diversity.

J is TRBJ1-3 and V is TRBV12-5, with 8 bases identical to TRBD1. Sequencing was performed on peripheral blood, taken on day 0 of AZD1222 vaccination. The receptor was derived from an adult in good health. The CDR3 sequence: CASGLVSTGVGNTIYF. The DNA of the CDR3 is TGTGCTAGTGGTTTGGTATCGACAGGGGTGGGAAACACCATATATTTT.